The rows below give T cell receptor beta chains drawn from one sample of a study of blood T cell repertoires in COVID-19. TCRdb's copy holds only in-frame clones and misses some; the assay was immunoSEQ multiplex PCR. The table shows some 330,000 clones, with about 90% occurring only once. Specimen: peripheral blood. The source is a woman aged 30 to 39 with COVID-19, enrolled during active disease. Each CDR3 is given with its conserved first and last residue. The D gene is left open where the match is weak. Some rows have no size entry. The others give once, few or many, or a class for an expanded clone.

d_call: .; j_call: TRBJ2-1; clone_size: once; v_call: TRBV29-1; cdr3_nt: TGCAGCACAAGGACAGCCCATCGTTATGAGCAGTTCTTC; cdr3_aa: CSTRTAHRYEQFF
d_call: TRBD1; j_call: TRBJ1-1; clone_size: .; v_call: TRBV5-1; cdr3_nt: TGCGCCAGCAGACAGGGGGTCACTGAAGCTTTCTTT; cdr3_aa: CASRQGVTEAFF
d_call: .; j_call: TRBJ1-5; clone_size: .; v_call: TRBV5-6; cdr3_nt: TGTGCCAGCAGCCTCAGGGGATTTCAGCAGCCCCAGCATTTT; cdr3_aa: CASSLRGFQQPQHF
d_call: TRBD1; j_call: TRBJ1-5; clone_size: .; v_call: TRBV6-5; cdr3_nt: TGTGCCAGCAGCAAGGGACAGGGCTACAATCAGCCCCAGCATTTT; cdr3_aa: CASSKGQGYNQPQHF
d_call: .; j_call: TRBJ1-1; clone_size: .; v_call: TRBV2; cdr3_nt: TGTGCCAGCAGTGAAGTCGGGGGGTTACCCACCCGGAACACTGAAGCTTTCTTT; cdr3_aa: CASSEVGGLPTRNTEAFF
d_call: .; j_call: TRBJ1-2; clone_size: .; v_call: TRBV6-6; cdr3_nt: TGTGCCAGCAGTCCTTCTCCCTCTTATGGCTACACCTTC; cdr3_aa: CASSPSPSYGYTF
d_call: TRBD1; j_call: TRBJ2-5; clone_size: .; v_call: TRBV11-2; cdr3_nt: TGTGCCAGCAGGTCCAGCCGGGACAGGGGAGCAGAGACCCAGTACTTC; cdr3_aa: CASRSSRDRGAETQYF
d_call: TRBD2; j_call: TRBJ2-1; clone_size: .; v_call: TRBV7-7; cdr3_nt: TGTGCTAGCAGCGATACTAGCGGCCCCTACAATGAGCAGTTCTTC; cdr3_aa: CASSDTSGPYNEQFF
d_call: TRBD2; j_call: TRBJ2-7; clone_size: .; v_call: TRBV6-2/TRBV6-3; cdr3_nt: TGTGCCAGCAGTTCCGGGACTAACGTAGGCTACGAGCAGTACTTC; cdr3_aa: CASSSGTNVGYEQYF
d_call: TRBD2; j_call: TRBJ2-1; clone_size: .; v_call: TRBV6-6; cdr3_nt: TGTGCCAGCAGTCCTCTAGCGGGGGGAAACAATGAGCAGTTCTTC; cdr3_aa: CASSPLAGGNNEQFF
d_call: .; j_call: TRBJ1-3; clone_size: once; v_call: TRBV7-6; cdr3_nt: TGTGCCAGCAGCGACGTAGGGGTCTCTGGAAACACCATATATTTT; cdr3_aa: CASSDVGVSGNTIYF
d_call: .; j_call: TRBJ2-4; clone_size: .; v_call: TRBV7-9; cdr3_nt: TGTGCCAGCAGCTTAGCACAGGGCAACATTCAGTACTTC; cdr3_aa: CASSLAQGNIQYF
d_call: TRBD1; j_call: TRBJ1-2; clone_size: .; v_call: TRBV4-3; cdr3_nt: TGCGCCAGCAGCCTCGGGACAGGCCTTAGTACTAACTATGGCTACACCTTC; cdr3_aa: CASSLGTGLSTNYGYTF
d_call: .; j_call: TRBJ1-1; clone_size: .; v_call: TRBV3-1/TRBV3-2; cdr3_nt: TGTGCCAGCAGCCAAGAAGAGGTAGGAAACACTGAAGCTTTCTTT; cdr3_aa: CASSQEEVGNTEAFF
d_call: .; j_call: TRBJ2-5; clone_size: .; v_call: TRBV9; cdr3_nt: TGTGCCAGCACCAGAGGATTAAGGGACACCTTAGAGACCCAGTACTTC; cdr3_aa: CASTRGLRDTLETQYF
d_call: TRBD2; j_call: TRBJ2-2; clone_size: .; v_call: TRBV11-2; cdr3_nt: TGTGCCAGCAGCTCACTAGCGGGGAACACCGGGGAGCTGTTTTTT; cdr3_aa: CASSSLAGNTGELFF
d_call: .; j_call: TRBJ2-2; clone_size: once; v_call: TRBV4-2; cdr3_nt: TGTGCCAGCAGCCAAGATTTGGACTCTATCGGCGGGGAGCTGTTTTTT; cdr3_aa: CASSQDLDSIGGELFF
d_call: TRBD2; j_call: TRBJ2-1; clone_size: .; v_call: TRBV6-5; cdr3_nt: TGTGCCAGCAGAGGGACTAGCGACTACAATGAGCAGTTCTTC; cdr3_aa: CASRGTSDYNEQFF
d_call: TRBD2; j_call: TRBJ2-1; clone_size: .; v_call: TRBV5-6; cdr3_nt: TGTGCCAGCAGCTTCGGGGGGGCTAACAATGAGCAGTTCTTC; cdr3_aa: CASSFGGANNEQFF
d_call: TRBD1; j_call: TRBJ2-7; clone_size: once; v_call: TRBV3-1/TRBV3-2; cdr3_nt: TGTGCCAGCAGCCTCTACGGGGGGACAGGGGGTTACGAGCAGTACTTC; cdr3_aa: CASSLYGGTGGYEQYF
d_call: TRBD2; j_call: TRBJ2-5; clone_size: .; v_call: TRBV7-8; cdr3_nt: TGTGCCAGCAGCTGGGGACTAGCGGGGTATGAGACCCAGTACTTC; cdr3_aa: CASSWGLAGYETQYF
d_call: TRBD1; j_call: TRBJ1-1; clone_size: .; v_call: TRBV3-1/TRBV3-2; cdr3_nt: TGTGCCAGCAGCCAGCGAGAGGGGGCTGGCCTCACTGAAGCTTTCTTT; cdr3_aa: CASSQREGAGLTEAFF
d_call: TRBD1; j_call: TRBJ1-4; clone_size: few; v_call: TRBV5-5; cdr3_nt: TGTGCCAGCAGCTCGACAGGGGTTCTGGGTGAAAAACTGTTTTTT; cdr3_aa: CASSSTGVLGEKLFF
d_call: .; j_call: TRBJ1-2; clone_size: .; v_call: TRBV24-1; cdr3_nt: TGTGCCACCAGTGGAGAACCTAACTATGGCTACACCTTC; cdr3_aa: CATSGEPNYGYTF
d_call: TRBD1; j_call: TRBJ1-6; clone_size: .; v_call: TRBV6-4; cdr3_nt: TGTGCCAGCGCGGACAGGCCCAATGGGTCACCCCTCCACTTT; cdr3_aa: CASADRPNGSPLHF
d_call: .; j_call: TRBJ1-2; clone_size: .; v_call: TRBV18; cdr3_nt: TGTGCCAGCTCACCACCTTTGGCAGCGACGATTGGCTACACCTTC; cdr3_aa: CASSPPLAATIGYTF
d_call: .; j_call: TRBJ2-5; clone_size: .; v_call: TRBV5-1; cdr3_nt: TGCGCCAGCAGCTTGGCCGGGTACCAAGAGACCCAGTACTTC; cdr3_aa: CASSLAGYQETQYF
d_call: .; j_call: TRBJ2-1; clone_size: .; v_call: TRBV11-2; cdr3_nt: TGTGCCAGCAGCTTAGAGGGGGCAGGTTACAATGAGCAGTTCTTC; cdr3_aa: CASSLEGAGYNEQFF
d_call: TRBD1; j_call: TRBJ1-2; clone_size: .; v_call: TRBV19; cdr3_nt: TGTGCCAGAATAAAAGGACAGGGCTATGGCTACACCTTC; cdr3_aa: CARIKGQGYGYTF
d_call: TRBD2; j_call: TRBJ2-1; clone_size: .; v_call: TRBV28; cdr3_nt: TGTGCCAGTACCGGGGGGGCCCTGGCGAGGGAGCAGTTCTTC; cdr3_aa: CASTGGALAREQFF
d_call: .; j_call: TRBJ1-2; clone_size: many; v_call: TRBV30; cdr3_nt: TGTGCCTGGAAGGGGAACACCCAAAGGGGTGGCTACACCTTC; cdr3_aa: CAWKGNTQRGGYTF
d_call: .; j_call: TRBJ1-1; clone_size: .; v_call: TRBV2; cdr3_nt: TGTGCCAGCAGTGAGTCAGGGAACACTGAAGCTTTCTTT; cdr3_aa: CASSESGNTEAFF
d_call: TRBD2; j_call: TRBJ2-1; clone_size: .; v_call: TRBV6-5; cdr3_nt: TGTGCCAGCAGTTACTCGGCAAGCGGGGCGTACAATGAGCAGTTCTTC; cdr3_aa: CASSYSASGAYNEQFF
d_call: .; j_call: TRBJ1-3; clone_size: .; v_call: TRBV25-1; cdr3_nt: TGTGCCAGCAGCCCGGGTAACACCATATATTTT; cdr3_aa: CASSPGNTIYF
d_call: TRBD1; j_call: TRBJ1-1; clone_size: .; v_call: TRBV7-9; cdr3_nt: TGTGCCAGCAGCCCGTTACAGGGGGCGGTCGCATTGAACACTGAAGCTTTCTTT; cdr3_aa: CASSPLQGAVALNTEAFF
d_call: TRBD2; j_call: TRBJ2-1; clone_size: .; v_call: TRBV7-6; cdr3_nt: TGTGCCAGCAGCTTAGTGGATAGCGGGGGCCGGGGTGAGCAGTTCTTC; cdr3_aa: CASSLVDSGGRGEQFF
d_call: TRBD2; j_call: TRBJ2-3; clone_size: .; v_call: TRBV2; cdr3_nt: TGTGCCAGCAGTGTCACTAGCGGGGGCCGCACAGATACGCAGTATTTT; cdr3_aa: CASSVTSGGRTDTQYF
d_call: .; j_call: TRBJ1-6; clone_size: .; v_call: TRBV30; cdr3_nt: TGTGCCTGGAGGGGAGCATTCTCCTATAATTCACCCCTCCACTTT; cdr3_aa: CAWRGAFSYNSPLHF
d_call: .; j_call: TRBJ1-5; clone_size: .; v_call: TRBV13; cdr3_nt: TGTGCCAGCAGCTTAGGCAGGGTCAATCAGCCCCAGCATTTT; cdr3_aa: CASSLGRVNQPQHF